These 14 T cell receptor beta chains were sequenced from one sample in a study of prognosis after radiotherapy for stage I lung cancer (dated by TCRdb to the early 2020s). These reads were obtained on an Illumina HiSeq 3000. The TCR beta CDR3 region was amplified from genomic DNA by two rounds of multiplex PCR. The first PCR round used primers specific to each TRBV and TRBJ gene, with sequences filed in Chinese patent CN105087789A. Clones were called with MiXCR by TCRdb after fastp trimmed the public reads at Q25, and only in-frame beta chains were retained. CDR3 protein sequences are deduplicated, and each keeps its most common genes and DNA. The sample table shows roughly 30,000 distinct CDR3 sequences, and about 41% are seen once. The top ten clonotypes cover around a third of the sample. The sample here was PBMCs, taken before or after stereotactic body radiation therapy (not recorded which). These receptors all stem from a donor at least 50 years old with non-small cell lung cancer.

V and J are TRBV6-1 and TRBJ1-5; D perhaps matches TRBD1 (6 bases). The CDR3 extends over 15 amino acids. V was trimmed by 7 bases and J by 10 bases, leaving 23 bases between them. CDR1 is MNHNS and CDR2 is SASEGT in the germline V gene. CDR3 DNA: TGTGCCAGCATCGTGACAGGAGCGGGGACGCGTCCCCAGCATTTT. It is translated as CASIVTGAGTRPQHF.

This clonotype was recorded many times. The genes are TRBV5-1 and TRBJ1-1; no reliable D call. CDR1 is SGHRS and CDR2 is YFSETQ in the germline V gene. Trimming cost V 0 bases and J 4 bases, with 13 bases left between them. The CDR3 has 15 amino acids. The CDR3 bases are TGCGCCAGCAGCTTGGATCAAGGCGGGAGCACTGAAGCTTTCTTT. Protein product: CASSLDQGGSTEAFF. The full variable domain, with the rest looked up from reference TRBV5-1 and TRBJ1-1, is KAGVTQTPRYLIKTRGQQVTLSCSPISGHRSVSWYQQTPGQGLQFLFEYFSETQRNKGNFPGRFSGRQFSNSRSEMNVSTLELGDSALYLCASSLDQGGSTEAFFGQGTRLTVV.

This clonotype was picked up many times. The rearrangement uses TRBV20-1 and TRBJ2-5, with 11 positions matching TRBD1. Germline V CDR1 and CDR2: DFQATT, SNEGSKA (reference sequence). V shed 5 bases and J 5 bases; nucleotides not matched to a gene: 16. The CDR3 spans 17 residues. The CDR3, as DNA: TGCAGTGCTCTTCACTGGGTGGGGGGACAGGGGGAGGAGACCCAGTACTTC. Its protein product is CSALHWVGGQGEETQYF.

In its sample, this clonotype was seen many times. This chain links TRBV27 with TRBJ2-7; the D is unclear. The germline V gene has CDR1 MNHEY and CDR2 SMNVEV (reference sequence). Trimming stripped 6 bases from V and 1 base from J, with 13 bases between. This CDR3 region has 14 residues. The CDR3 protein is CASSYGPSSYEQYF. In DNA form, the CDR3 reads TGTGCCAGCAGCTATGGACCGTCGTCCTACGAGCAGTACTTC.

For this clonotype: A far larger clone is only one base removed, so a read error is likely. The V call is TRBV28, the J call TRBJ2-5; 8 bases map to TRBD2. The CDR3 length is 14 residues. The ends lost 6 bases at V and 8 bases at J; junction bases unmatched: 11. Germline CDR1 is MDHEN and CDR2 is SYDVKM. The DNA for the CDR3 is TGTGCCAGCAGCAACACGGGGGGGGCAGATACCCAGTACTTC. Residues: CASSNTGGADTQYF.

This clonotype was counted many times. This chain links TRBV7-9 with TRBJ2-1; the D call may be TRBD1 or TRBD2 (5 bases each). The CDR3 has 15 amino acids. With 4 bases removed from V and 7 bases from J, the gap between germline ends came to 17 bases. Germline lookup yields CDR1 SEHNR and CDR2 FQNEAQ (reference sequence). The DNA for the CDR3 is TGTGCCAGCAGCTCCCCCGGGACCAACTTGAATGAGCAGTTCTTC. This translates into CASSSPGTNLNEQFF.

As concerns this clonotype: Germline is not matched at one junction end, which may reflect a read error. As DNA, the CDR3 is TGTGCCATCAGCTTAGCGCTCGGGGGGGACAATGAGCAGTTCTTT. Translated: CAISLALGGDNEQFF. The chain joins TRBV7-2 to TRBJ2-1; 8 bases fit TRBD2. CDR1 and CDR2 from the germline V gene are SGHTA and FQGNSA. The CDR3 totals 15 residues.

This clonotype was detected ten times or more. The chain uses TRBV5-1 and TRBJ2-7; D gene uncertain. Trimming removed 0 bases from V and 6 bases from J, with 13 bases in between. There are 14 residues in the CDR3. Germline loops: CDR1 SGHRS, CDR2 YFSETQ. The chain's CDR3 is CASSLGLSRTEQYF. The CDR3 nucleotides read TGCGCCAGCAGCTTGGGACTTTCCAGAACCGAGCAGTACTTC.

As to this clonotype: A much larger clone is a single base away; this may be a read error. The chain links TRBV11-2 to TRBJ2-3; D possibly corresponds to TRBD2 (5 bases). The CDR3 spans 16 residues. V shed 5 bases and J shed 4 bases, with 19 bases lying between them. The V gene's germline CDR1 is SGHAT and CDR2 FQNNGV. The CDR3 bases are TGTGCCAGCAGCCTAGGGCGGGCGGTAAGCTCAGATACGCAGTATTTT. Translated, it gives CASSLGRAVSSDTQYF.

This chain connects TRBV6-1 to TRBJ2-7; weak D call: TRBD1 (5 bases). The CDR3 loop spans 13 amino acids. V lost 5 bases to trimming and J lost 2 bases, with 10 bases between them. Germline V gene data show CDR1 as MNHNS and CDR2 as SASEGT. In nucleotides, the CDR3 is TGTGCCAGCAGTCGGACACCCACCTACGAGCAGTACTTC. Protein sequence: CASSRTPTYEQYF.

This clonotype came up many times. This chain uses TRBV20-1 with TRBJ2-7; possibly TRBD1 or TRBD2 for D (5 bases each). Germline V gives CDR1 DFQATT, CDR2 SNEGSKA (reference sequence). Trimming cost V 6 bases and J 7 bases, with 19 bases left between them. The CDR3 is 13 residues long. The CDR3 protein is CSAAPGTGPEQYF. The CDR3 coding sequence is TGCAGTGCCGCACCGGGAACGGGGCCGGAGCAGTACTTC.

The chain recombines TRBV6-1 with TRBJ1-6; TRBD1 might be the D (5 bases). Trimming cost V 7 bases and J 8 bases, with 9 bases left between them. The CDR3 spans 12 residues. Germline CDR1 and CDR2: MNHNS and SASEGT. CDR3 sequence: CASMGGHSPLHF. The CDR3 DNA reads TGTGCCAGCATGGGGGGTCATTCACCCCTCCACTTT.

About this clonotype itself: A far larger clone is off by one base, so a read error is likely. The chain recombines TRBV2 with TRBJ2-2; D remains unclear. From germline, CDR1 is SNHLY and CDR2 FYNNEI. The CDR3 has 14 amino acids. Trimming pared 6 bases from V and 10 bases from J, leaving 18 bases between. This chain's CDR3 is CASSSSDATMELFF. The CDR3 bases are TGTGCCAGCAGCTCCTCTGACGCCACCATGGAGCTGTTTTTT.

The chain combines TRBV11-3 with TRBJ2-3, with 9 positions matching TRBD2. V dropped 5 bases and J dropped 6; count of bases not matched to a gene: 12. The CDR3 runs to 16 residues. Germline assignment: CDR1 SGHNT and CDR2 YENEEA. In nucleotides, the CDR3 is TGTGCCAGCAGCCCCATGGTACTAGCGGGTTTTGATACGCAGTATTTT. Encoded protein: CASSPMVLAGFDTQYF.